This paragraph reports one T cell receptor beta chain. Its cognate antigen is unknown. Some clones are missing from TCRdb's copy, which holds only in-frame ones; the method was immunoSEQ multiplex PCR. Here the sample spans 35,000 or so clones, more than 70% being singletons. CDR3 length: 17 residues. The junction had 12 bases not matched to a gene; V was cut back by 1 base and J by 6 bases. In germline, CDR1 is MGHRA, CDR2 YSYEKL. This record belongs to a study of radiotherapy plus CTLA-4 blockade in lung cancer. Overall study results and limits: With interferon-beta, early dynamics of blood T cell clones were reported to best predict response.

This clonotype was obtained from a human donor with non-small cell lung cancer who had stable disease on radiotherapy plus ipilimumab. This sample comprised peripheral blood, obtained from a patient treated with radiotherapy plus ipilimumab. The chain carries TRBV4-1 and TRBJ2-3, with TRBD2 identical over 8 bases. CDR3 loop: CASSQGPRGRSRDTQYF. CDR3 DNA: TGCGCCAGCAGCCAAGGACCTCGCGGGAGGTCGAGGGATACGCAGTATTTT.